The 9 T cell receptor beta chains reported below all come from one sample, sequenced in a study of immune cell composition in non-small cell lung cancer. The normal lung sample lay at least 3 cm, and maximally far, from the tumour. TCRdb keeps only in-frame clones here, not all; method: immunoSEQ multiplex PCR. The table records some 2,100 clones, 69% of them present only once. Sequencing used non-adjacent lung tissue. Receptor source: a human donor with non-small cell lung cancer.

This rearrangement joins TRBV9 to TRBJ2-1; TRBD1 agrees at 9 bases. With 4 bases clipped from V and 9 bases from J, the junction kept 11 bases outside the gene matches. Germline V gene data show CDR1 as SGDLS and CDR2 as YYNGEE. This CDR3 comprises 15 residues. Written as DNA, the CDR3 is TGTGCCAGCAGCCTATCCCCCACAGGGGGCCTTGAGCAGTTCTTC. Its protein product is CASSLSPTGGLEQFF. Filled out from reference TRBV9 and TRBJ2-1, the complete variable domain reads DSGVTQTPKHLITATGQRVTLRCSPRSGDLSVYWYQQSLDQGLQFLIQYYNGEERAKGNILERFSAQQFPDLHSELNLSSLELGDSALYFCASSLSPTGGLEQFFGPGTRLTVL.

V and J are TRBV4-3 and TRBJ2-7, with D maybe TRBD2 (6 bases). Per the germline V gene, CDR1 is LGHNA and CDR2 is YSLEER. V was clipped by 5 bases and J by 6 bases, with 20 bases between them. There are 15 residues in the CDR3. The CDR3 here is CASSSGSGRGGEQYF. Here the CDR3 DNA reads TGCGCCAGCAGCTCCGGGTCGGGTCGGGGAGGCGAGCAGTACTTC.

V usage is TRBV29-1 and J usage is TRBJ2-1; the D gene is possibly TRBD2 (6 bases). Between the trimmed V and J ends, which lost 6 bases and 5 bases, there was a span of 20 bases. This CDR3 contains 15 residues. Germline values: CDR1 SQVTM, CDR2 ANQGSEA. CDR3 bases: TGCAGCGTAGAACTTAGCGGTACCCTCAACAATGAGCAGTTCTTC. Translated: CSVELSGTLNNEQFF.

The chain has TRBV6-5 and TRBJ1-1, with 9 bases lining up with TRBD1. The length of the CDR3 is 15 residues. Looked up from germline, CDR1 is MNHEY and CDR2 is SVGAGI. After removal of 2 bases from V and 6 bases from J, the junction contained 7 bases not matched to a gene. The CDR3 DNA reads as TGTGCCAGCAGTTACCTCCGACAGGGGGTGTCTGAAGCTTTCTTT. As protein: CASSYLRQGVSEAFF.

This chain links TRBV7-3 with TRBJ2-5; 7 nucleotides agree with TRBD2. Germline CDR1 and CDR2: SGHTA and FQGTGA. The CDR3 covers 14 residues. The junction had 5 bases not matched to a gene; V was cut back by 5 bases and J by 2 bases. The CDR3 sequence: CASSASGTQETQYF. The CDR3 DNA follows: TGTGCCAGCAGCGCCAGCGGGACTCAAGAGACCCAGTACTTC.

The chain employs TRBV7-8 and TRBJ1-2, with 7 bases identical to TRBD1. The CDR3 totals 12 residues. Losses at the gene ends were 5 bases for V and 8 bases for J; bases not matched to a gene: 5. CDR1 is SGHVS, CDR2 FQNEAQ, per germline. The CDR3 loop reads CASSISGGGYTF. The CDR3 region has the DNA TGTGCCAGCAGCATCTCAGGGGGGGGCTACACCTTC.

The table lists this clone with a few counts. The J gene is TRBJ1-2, the V gene TRBV6-5; D gene ambiguous. Germline assignment: CDR1 MNHEY and CDR2 SVGAGI. This CDR3 is built from 13 residues. Between the trimmed V and J ends, which lost 4 bases and 4 bases, there was a span of 10 bases. The CDR3 sequence: CASSLRKFYGYTF. The DNA of the CDR3 is TGTGCCAGCAGTTTGAGGAAGTTCTATGGCTACACCTTC.

This clone was found a few times. The chain couples TRBV7-8 to TRBJ2-5, with 14 bases that match TRBD2. There are 17 residues in the CDR3. V shed 4 bases and J 1 base; nucleotides not matched to a gene: 5. CDR1 SGHVS and CDR2 FQNEAQ come from the germline V gene. The CDR3 coding sequence is TGTGCCAGCAGCTACGGGGGACTAGCGGGGGTCCAAGAGACCCAGTACTTC. It specifies CASSYGGLAGVQETQYF.

V usage is TRBV5-1 and J usage is TRBJ1-4, with 7 nucleotides matching TRBD1. The CDR3 is made up of 16 amino acids. V shed 1 base and J 0 bases; nucleotides not matched to a gene: 3. The germline V gene has CDR1 SGHRS and CDR2 YFSETQ. The CDR3 here is CASSLWTGATNEKLFF. As DNA, the CDR3 is TGCGCCAGCAGCTTGTGGACAGGTGCAACTAATGAAAAACTGTTTTTT.